Each of the 21 T cell receptor beta chains below was sequenced from the same sample in a study of T cell responses to AZD1222 COVID-19 vaccine. Some clones are missing from TCRdb's copy, which holds only in-frame ones; the method was immunoSEQ multiplex PCR. The sample lists 90,000 to 100,000 clones, over 75% occurring once. Sequenced here: peripheral blood, sampled 28 days after the second AZD1222 dose. The receptor source for this set is an adult who received the AZD1222 COVID-19 vaccine.

The table lists this clone with a count of one. The rearrangement links TRBV5-1 to TRBJ2-2; no clear D. The length of the CDR3 is 14 residues. CDR1 and CDR2 from the germline V gene are SGHRS and YFSETQ. Trimming left V 0 bases short and J 4 bases short, with 7 bases between. As DNA, the CDR3 is TGCGCCAGCAGCTTGGCCCAAGGCACCGGGGAGCTGTTTTTT. Encoded protein: CASSLAQGTGELFF. Full variable domain (missing parts from reference TRBV5-1 and TRBJ2-2): KAGVTQTPRYLIKTRGQQVTLSCSPISGHRSVSWYQQTPGQGLQFLFEYFSETQRNKGNFPGRFSGRQFSNSRSEMNVSTLELGDSALYLCASSLAQGTGELFFGEGSRLTVL.

The gene calls are TRBV4-1 and TRBJ1-4, with D possibly TRBD1 on 5 matching bases. This CDR3 comprises 13 residues. Germline loops: CDR1 MGHRA, CDR2 YSYEKL. Deletions cut 6 bases from V and 7 bases from J, with 12 bases between. The CDR3 loop is CASSTTVREKLFF. The DNA of the CDR3 is TGCGCCAGCAGTACGACAGTCCGTGAAAAACTGTTTTTT.

V and J are TRBV3-1 (or the pseudogene TRBV3-2) and TRBJ1-6; TRBD1 is a possible D gene (6 bases). The V end was cut by 0 bases, the J end by 7 bases, with 10 bases between. Germline-derived CDR1 and CDR2 are LGHDT and YNNKEL (reference sequence). The CDR3 spans 15 residues. The DNA for the CDR3 is TGTGCCAGCAGCCAAGATCAGGGGAGGAATTCACCCCTCCACTTT. Its protein product is CASSQDQGRNSPLHF.

In the case of this clone: Other DNA sequences in this specimen translate into the identical CDR3. The chain joins TRBV5-5 to TRBJ2-7; TRBD2 agrees at 8 bases. J lost 3 bases, V lost 0 bases, and 8 bases had no gene match. The germline V gene encodes CDR1 SGHKS and CDR2 YYEKEE (reference sequence). The CDR3 has 16 residues. CDR3 DNA: TGTGCCAGCAGCTTGGATGGGCTGGCGGGAGGCTACGAGCAGTACTTC. Its translation: CASSLDGLAGGYEQYF.

V usage is TRBV30 and J usage is TRBJ2-7; unclear D gene. Trimming pared 4 bases from V and 6 bases from J, leaving 16 bases between. Germline lookup yields CDR1 GTSNPN and CDR2 SVGIG (reference sequence). The CDR3 covers 13 residues. This CDR3 reads CAWKGTRFGEQYF. The CDR3 bases are TGTGCCTGGAAGGGCACAAGGTTTGGCGAGCAGTACTTC.

J is TRBJ1-2 and V is TRBV15, with D perhaps TRBD1 (5 bases). The CDR3 extends over 16 amino acids. From germline, CDR1 is LNHNV and CDR2 YYDKDF (reference sequence). V shed 0 bases and J shed 2 bases, with 13 bases lying between them. CDR3 sequence: CATSRDLLSGNYGYTF. As DNA, the CDR3 is TGTGCCACCAGCAGAGATCTTCTCTCAGGGAACTATGGCTACACCTTC.

The chain carries TRBV6-5 and TRBJ2-7; D is possibly TRBD1 (6 bases). This CDR3 has 11 residues. CDR1 and CDR2 from the germline V gene are MNHEY and SVGAGI. Trimming cost V 5 bases and J 4 bases, with 6 bases left between them. CDR3 sequence (DNA): TGTGCCAGCAGTACAGGGTACGAGCAGTACTTC. Protein product: CASSTGYEQYF.

V and J are TRBV5-4 and TRBJ2-3, with a tentative D call TRBD2 (6 bases). Germline lookup yields CDR1 SGHNT and CDR2 YYREEE (reference sequence). There are 15 residues in the CDR3. Trimming shortened V by 4 bases and J by 2 bases, and 14 bases separated the two germline ends. The CDR3: CASSPQVAATDTQYF. The CDR3 DNA reads as TGTGCCAGCAGCCCCCAGGTAGCGGCCACAGATACGCAGTATTTT. Filled out from reference TRBV5-4 and TRBJ2-3, the complete variable domain reads ETGVTQSPTHLIKTRGQQVTLRCSSQSGHNTVSWYQQALGQGPQFIFQYYREEENGRGNFPPRFSGLQFPNYSSELNVNALELDDSALYLCASSPQVAATDTQYFGPGTRLTVL.

The V call is TRBV3-1 (or the pseudogene TRBV3-2), the J call TRBJ1-2, with unresolved D. Germline V gives CDR1 LGHDT, CDR2 YNNKEL (reference sequence). V lost 4 bases and J 0 bases, leaving 9 bases between the germline ends. This CDR3 spans 14 amino acids. Here the CDR3 reads CASSPPGANYGYTF. The CDR3 region has the DNA TGTGCCAGCAGCCCCCCAGGTGCTAACTATGGCTACACCTTC.

The chain combines TRBV10-3 with TRBJ2-1; D unresolved. The CDR3 length is 14 residues. Trimming left V 2 bases short and J 1 base short, with 6 bases between. Germline V lookup: CDR1 ENHRY, CDR2 SYGVKD. Here the CDR3 reads CAISEPGSYNEQFF. The CDR3 DNA reads as TGTGCCATCAGTGAGCCTGGGTCCTACAATGAGCAGTTCTTC.

CDR3 sequence reads: CASSLVPDETQYF. The CDR3 nucleotides read TGCGCCAGCAGCTTGGTCCCAGATGAGACCCAGTACTTC. The chain joins TRBV5-1 to TRBJ2-5; no definite D call. This CDR3 spans 13 amino acids. Germline CDR1 reads SGHRS; CDR2 reads YFSETQ. V lost 0 bases, J lost 5 bases, and 8 bases lay in between. Full variable domain (outside the CDR3, taken from reference TRBV5-1 and TRBJ2-5): KAGVTQTPRYLIKTRGQQVTLSCSPISGHRSVSWYQQTPGQGLQFLFEYFSETQRNKGNFPGRFSGRQFSNSRSEMNVSTLELGDSALYLCASSLVPDETQYFGPGTRLLVL.

This clone has only one observation. This chain joins TRBV4-1 and TRBJ2-5; D perhaps matches TRBD2 (6 bases). Germline CDR1 and CDR2: MGHRA and YSYEKL. Trimming stripped 6 bases from V and 5 bases from J, with 13 bases between. The CDR3 runs 13 residues. The CDR3 spells CASREGLRETQYF. CDR3 bases: TGCGCCAGCAGGGAGGGGCTTCGGGAGACCCAGTACTTC.

This clone was detected a few times. V is TRBV5-1 and J is TRBJ1-4; maybe TRBD1 (6 bases). V was shortened by 5 bases and J by 5 bases, with 13 bases between the two germline ends. There are 14 residues in the CDR3. The V gene's germline CDR1 is SGHRS and CDR2 YFSETQ. The CDR3 spells CASRSARGNEKLFF. The DNA of the CDR3 is TGCGCCAGCAGATCCGCCAGGGGAAATGAAAAACTGTTTTTT.

The chain couples TRBV18 to TRBJ2-5; 9 nucleotides agree with TRBD1. V lost 3 bases to trimming and J lost 3 bases; unmatched junction nucleotides: 11. The CDR3 runs 17 residues. In germline, CDR1 is KGHSH, CDR2 LQKENI. This chain's CDR3 is CASSPGQGLGAKETQYF. The CDR3 nucleotides are TGTGCCAGCTCACCGGGACAGGGTCTCGGGGCCAAAGAGACCCAGTACTTC.

The chain recombines TRBV5-8 with TRBJ2-2, with TRBD2 matching over 9 bases. V was pared by 4 bases and J by 0 bases, with 7 bases of the junction left unmatched. The CDR3 contains 17 residues. Germline CDR1 is SGHTS and CDR2 is YDEGEE. The DNA for the CDR3 is TGTGCCAGCAGCCCCTTGAGCGGGAGGACGAACACCGGGGAGCTGTTTTTT. It translates to CASSPLSGRTNTGELFF.

The chain is built from TRBV6-5 and TRBJ1-5, with TRBD1 identical over 7 bases. Unmatched junction bases numbered 6, after V lost 4 bases and J lost 0 bases. Germline values: CDR1 MNHEY, CDR2 SVGAGI. CDR3 length: 16 residues. CDR3 in DNA: TGTGCCAGCAGTTTGGGACAGCCGTATAGCAATCAGCCCCAGCATTTT. Protein sequence: CASSLGQPYSNQPQHF.

The chain joins TRBV5-6 to TRBJ1-3; possibly TRBD1 for D (5 bases). CDR1 is SGHDT, CDR2 YYEEEE, per germline. The CDR3 has 14 amino acids. V lost 6 bases to trimming and J lost 1 base, with 11 bases between them. CDR3 bases: TGTGCCAGCAACGAGGGGTGGTCTGGAAACACCATATATTTT. Encoded protein: CASNEGWSGNTIYF. Drawing the rest from reference TRBV5-6 and TRBJ1-3, the complete variable domain is DAGVTQSPTHLIKTRGQQVTLRCSPKSGHDTVSWYQQALGQGPQFIFQYYEEEERQRGNFPDRFSGHQFPNYSSELNVNALLLGDSALYLCASNEGWSGNTIYFGEGSWLTVV.

This clone was detected once. The chain combines TRBV28 with TRBJ1-2; D not resolved. Per germline, CDR1 MDHEN and CDR2 SYDVKM. The V and J ends lost 3 bases and 7 bases respectively, with 6 bases between them. The CDR3 covers 11 residues. This chain's CDR3 is CASSLEGGYTF. For the CDR3, the DNA is TGTGCCAGCAGTTTGGAGGGTGGCTACACCTTC.

V is TRBV5-1 and J is TRBJ2-5; no clear D. Germline loops: CDR1 SGHRS, CDR2 YFSETQ. Trimming cost V 1 base and J 1 base, with 5 bases left between them. The CDR3 totals 13 residues. The CDR3 DNA reads as TGCGCCAGCAGCTTGATTCCCCAAGAGACCCAGTACTTC. Amino acids: CASSLIPQETQYF.

The chain has TRBV6-5 and TRBJ2-1; TRBD2 aligns across 9 bases. Germline lookup yields CDR1 MNHEY and CDR2 SVGAGI. Trimming cost V 6 bases and J 4 bases; bases outside gene matches: 4. The CDR3 loop spans 14 amino acids. CDR3 residues: CASSRLAEYNEQFF. CDR3 bases: TGTGCCAGCAGCCGACTAGCGGAGTACAATGAGCAGTTCTTC.

V usage is TRBV25-1 and J usage is TRBJ1-2; the D is unclear. Per germline, CDR1 MGHDK and CDR2 SYGVNS. The length of the CDR3 is 18 residues. Trimming shortened V by 1 base and J by 0 bases, and 18 bases separated the two germline ends. The CDR3 sequence: CASSEFGSLVTTNYGYTF. Here the CDR3 DNA reads TGTGCCAGCAGTGAATTCGGGAGCCTAGTTACTACTAACTATGGCTACACCTTC.